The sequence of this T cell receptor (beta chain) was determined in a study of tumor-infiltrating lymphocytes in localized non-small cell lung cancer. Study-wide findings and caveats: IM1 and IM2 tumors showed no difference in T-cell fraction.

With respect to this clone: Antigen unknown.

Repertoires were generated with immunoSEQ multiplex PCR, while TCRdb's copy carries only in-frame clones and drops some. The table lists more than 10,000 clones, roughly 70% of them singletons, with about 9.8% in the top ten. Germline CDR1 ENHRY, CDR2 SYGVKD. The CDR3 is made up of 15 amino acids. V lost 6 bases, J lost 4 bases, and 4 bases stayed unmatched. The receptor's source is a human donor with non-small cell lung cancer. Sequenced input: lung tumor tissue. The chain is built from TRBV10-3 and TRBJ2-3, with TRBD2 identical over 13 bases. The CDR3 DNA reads TGTGCCATCAGCCGGACTAGCGGGAGTGCAGATACGCAGTATTTT. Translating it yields CAISRTSGSADTQYF.